This T cell receptor (beta chain) was sequenced during a study of T cell responses to AZD1222 COVID-19 vaccine. Study-level points and caveats: Only 5 or 6 individuals given AZD1222 were seropositive at baseline. Vaccine-related CD4 TCRs covered spike, predominating at 160-218 and 743-854.

Generated by immunoSEQ multiplex PCR, the TCRdb table keeps only in-frame clones and is missing some. Of around 100,000 clones detected, around 89% appear once; the ten largest clones hold about 6.5%. For this clone: Its antigen is not known.

Trimming stripped 2 bases from V and 0 bases from J, with 10 bases between. The CDR3 covers 15 residues. Germline CDR1 MDHEN, CDR2 SYDVKM. Whether given at about 4 or about 12 weeks, second doses were pooled. The V gene is TRBV28, the J gene TRBJ2-5; maybe TRBD2 (5 bases). The sequencing here drew on peripheral blood, taken 28 days after the second AZD1222 dose. The sequence was obtained from an adult who received the AZD1222 COVID-19 vaccine. The CDR3 coding sequence is TGTGCCAGCAGTTTAAGACCGGGGTACCAAGAGACCCAGTACTTC. Translation gives CASSLRPGYQETQYF.